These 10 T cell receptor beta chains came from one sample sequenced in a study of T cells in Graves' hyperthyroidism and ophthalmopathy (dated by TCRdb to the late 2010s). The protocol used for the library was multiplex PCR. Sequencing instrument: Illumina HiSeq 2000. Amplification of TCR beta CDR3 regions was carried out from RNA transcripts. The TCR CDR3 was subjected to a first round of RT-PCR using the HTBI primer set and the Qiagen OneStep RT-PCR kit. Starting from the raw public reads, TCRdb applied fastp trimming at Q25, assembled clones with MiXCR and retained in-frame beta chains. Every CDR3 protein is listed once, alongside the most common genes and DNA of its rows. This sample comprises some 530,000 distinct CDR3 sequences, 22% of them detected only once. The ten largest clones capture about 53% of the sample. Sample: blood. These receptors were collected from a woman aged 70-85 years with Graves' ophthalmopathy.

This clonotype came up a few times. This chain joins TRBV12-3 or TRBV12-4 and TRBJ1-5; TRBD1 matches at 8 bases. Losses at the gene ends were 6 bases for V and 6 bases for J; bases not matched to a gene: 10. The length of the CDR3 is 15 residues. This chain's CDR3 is CASSSDRGRGQPQHF. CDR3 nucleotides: TGTGCCAGCAGCTCCGACAGGGGTCGTGGTCAGCCCCAGCATTTT.

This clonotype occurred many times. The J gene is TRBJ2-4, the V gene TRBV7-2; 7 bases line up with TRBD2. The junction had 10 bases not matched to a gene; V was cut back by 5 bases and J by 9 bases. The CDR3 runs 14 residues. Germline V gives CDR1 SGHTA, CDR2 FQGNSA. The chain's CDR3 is CASSKRGGWSIQYF. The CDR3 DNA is TGTGCCAGCAGCAAGCGGGGCGGCTGGAGCATTCAGTACTTC.

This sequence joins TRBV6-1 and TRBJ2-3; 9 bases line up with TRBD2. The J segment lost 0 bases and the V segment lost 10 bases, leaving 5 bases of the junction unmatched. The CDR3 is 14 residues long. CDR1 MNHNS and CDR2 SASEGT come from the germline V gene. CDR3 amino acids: CATSSGTSTDTQYF. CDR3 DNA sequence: TGTGCCACCTCTAGCGGGACGAGCACAGATACGCAGTATTTT.

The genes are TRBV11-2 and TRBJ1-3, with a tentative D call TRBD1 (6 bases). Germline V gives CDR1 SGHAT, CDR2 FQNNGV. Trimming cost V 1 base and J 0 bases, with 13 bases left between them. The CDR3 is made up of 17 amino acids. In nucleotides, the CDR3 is TGTGCCAGCAGCTTAGTCAGGGGACGGACCTCTGGAAACACCATATATTTT. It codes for CASSLVRGRTSGNTIYF. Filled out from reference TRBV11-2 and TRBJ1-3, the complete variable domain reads EAGVAQSPRYKIIEKRQSVAFWCNPISGHATLYWYQQILGQGPKLLIQFQNNGVVDDSQLPKDRFSAERLKGVDSTLKIQPAKLEDSAVYLCASSLVRGRTSGNTIYFGEGSWLTVV.

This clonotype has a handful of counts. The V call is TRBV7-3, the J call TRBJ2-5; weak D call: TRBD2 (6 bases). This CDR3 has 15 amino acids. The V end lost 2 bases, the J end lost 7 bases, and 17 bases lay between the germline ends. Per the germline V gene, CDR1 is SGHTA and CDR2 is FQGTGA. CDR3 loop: CASSLVPSPGGTQYF. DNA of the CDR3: TGTGCCAGCAGCTTAGTCCCGAGCCCCGGGGGGACCCAGTACTTC.

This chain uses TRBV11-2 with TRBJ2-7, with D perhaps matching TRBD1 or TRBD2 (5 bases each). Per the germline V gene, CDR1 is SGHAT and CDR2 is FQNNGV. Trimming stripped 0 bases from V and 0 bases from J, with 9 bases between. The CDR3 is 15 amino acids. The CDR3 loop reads CASSLDEGFSYEQYF. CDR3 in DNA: TGTGCCAGCAGCTTAGATGAGGGGTTCTCCTACGAGCAGTACTTC.

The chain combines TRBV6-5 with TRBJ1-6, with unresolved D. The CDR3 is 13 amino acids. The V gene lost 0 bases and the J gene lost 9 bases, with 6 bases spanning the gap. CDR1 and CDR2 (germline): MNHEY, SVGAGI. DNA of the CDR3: TGTGCCAGCAGTTACTCGGATAGTTCACCCCTCCACTTT. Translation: CASSYSDSSPLHF.

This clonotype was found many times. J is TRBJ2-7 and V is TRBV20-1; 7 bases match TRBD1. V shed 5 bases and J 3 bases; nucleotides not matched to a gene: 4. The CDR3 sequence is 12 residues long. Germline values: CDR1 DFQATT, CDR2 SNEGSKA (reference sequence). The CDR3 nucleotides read TGCAGTGCTGGGGACAGCCTCTACGAGCAGTACTTC. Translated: CSAGDSLYEQYF.

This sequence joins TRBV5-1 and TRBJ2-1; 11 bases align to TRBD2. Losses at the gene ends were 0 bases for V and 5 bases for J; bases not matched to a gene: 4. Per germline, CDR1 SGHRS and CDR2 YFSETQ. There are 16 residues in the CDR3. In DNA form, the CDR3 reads TGCGCCAGCAGCTTGGCCCCGACTAGCGGGAACAATGAGCAGTTCTTC. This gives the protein CASSLAPTSGNNEQFF.

The CDR3: CSGGGQGVLVQYF. CDR3 nucleotides: TGCAGCGGGGGGGGACAGGGGGTTTTGGTTCAGTACTTC. The J gene is TRBJ2-4, the V gene TRBV29-1; 11 bases fit TRBD1. Germline loops: CDR1 SQVTM, CDR2 ANQGSEA. The V and J ends lost 7 bases and 11 bases, in that order; junction bases with no gene match: 10. The CDR3 runs 13 residues. Variable domain in full (rest from reference TRBV29-1 and TRBJ2-4): SAVISQKPSRDICQRGTSLTIQCQVDSQVTMMFWYRQQPGQSLTLIATANQGSEATYESGFVIDKFPISRPNLTFSTLTVSNMSPEDSSIYLCSGGGQGVLVQYFGAGTRLSVL.